Listed below are T cell receptor beta chains from one sample, sequenced in a study of response to subunit inactivated influenza vaccine. In TCRdb, the RT-PCR reads were re-called with MiXCR into one record per CDR3 protein. The data hold about 830,000 distinct CDR3 sequences, with around 20% observed a single time. The sample here was PBMCs from blood, taken about 5 days after vaccination. The origin of the receptors is a man aged 50 to 59 who received an inactivated influenza vaccine. CDR3s leave out the opening cysteine and the closing phenylalanine or tryptophan. The size of a clone is reported for some rows only, either as once, few or many, or as a class for expanded clones.

v_call,clone_size,j_call,cdr3_aa
TRBV7-2,-,TRBJ2-1,ASSLRRGLNNEQF
TRBV29-1,-,TRBJ2-5,SASTGGETQY
TRBV7-6,-,TRBJ2-3,ASQGADTDTQY
TRBV6-1,-,TRBJ2-5,ASSPPFVIQETQY
TRBV20-1,-,TRBJ2-3,SATRTRRTDTQY
TRBV20-1,-,TRBJ2-1,SAGPATGTNEQF
TRBV6-1,few,TRBJ2-3,ASSALQGWTDTQY
TRBV10-3,-,TRBJ2-2,AISDWASNTGELF
TRBV7-9,-,TRBJ2-7,ASSRGQLDEQY
TRBV20-1,-,TRBJ2-3,SAELRTSGYTDTQY
TRBV5-1,-,TRBJ2-1,ASSSRTSGAHRYNEQF
TRBV12-3/TRBV12-4,-,TRBJ2-7,ASSLVLGVHEQY
TRBV28,few,TRBJ1-5,ASSSTDRIYRPQH
TRBV25-1,-,TRBJ2-1,ASSKPSGYNEQF
TRBV10-3,many,TRBJ2-1,AISSGGGAVYNEQF
TRBV20-1,-,TRBJ1-3,SASGSSGNTIY
TRBV4-1,few,TRBJ1-1,ASSPTDRLNTEAF